These T cell receptor beta chains were read from a single sample in a study of OX40 agonist ivuxolimab in advanced cancers. Produced via immunoSEQ multiplex PCR; TCRdb's table is partial and in-frame only. The sample yields 40,000 or so clones, approximately 90% seen once. Material: CD4+ or CD8+ T cells sorted from blood, obtained in a trial of the OX40 agonist ivuxolimab. These receptors all stem from an adult with an advanced solid tumor such as melanoma, head and neck, liver or kidney cancer. Each CDR3 is given with its conserved first and last residue. The order of the fields is D gene, V gene, J gene, clone size, CDR3 DNA, CDR3 protein. A D gene is named only where the DNA matches it firmly. Size values are once, few and many counts, or a class for expanded clones, and some rows have none.

>TRBD1|TRBV28|TRBJ2-7|.
TGTGCCAGCAGTTCCCAAGGACAGGGGGCGGGATACGAGCAGTACTTC
CASSSQGQGAGYEQYF
>.|TRBV28|TRBJ2-5|.
TGTGCCAGCAGTTCCCTTAATGTGGGGGCAGAGACCCAGTACTTC
CASSSLNVGAETQYF
>.|TRBV21-1|TRBJ2-1|.
TGTGCCAGCAGCAAAGTTACTAGCGGGATGGGGAATGAGCAGTTCTTC
CASSKVTSGMGNEQFF
>.|TRBV28|TRBJ2-5|.
TGTGCCAGCAGTCCCCAGTTGGACAATCTGCAAGAGACCCAGTACTTC
CASSPQLDNLQETQYF
>.|TRBV5-8|TRBJ1-1|.
TGTGCCAGCAGCTTGGGGTCACGCGGGAACACTGAAGCTTTCTTT
CASSLGSRGNTEAFF
>.|TRBV7-9|TRBJ2-3|.
TGTGCCAGCAGCTTAGATGTCAGTGTGGATACGCAGTATTTT
CASSLDVSVDTQYF
>.|TRBV19|TRBJ1-5|once
TGTGCCAGTAGTCCAGGGGAGACGAGCAATCAGCCCCAGCATTTT
CASSPGETSNQPQHF
>.|TRBV28|TRBJ2-7|.
TGTGCCAGCAGTCCGTCGGGGGCTAGCGGATCCTACGAGCAGTACTTC
CASSPSGASGSYEQYF
>.|TRBV27|TRBJ2-1|.
TGTGCCAGCAGTTCATACCGGGACAATGAGCAGTTCTTC
CASSSYRDNEQFF
>.|TRBV6-5|TRBJ2-2|.
TGTGCCAGCAGTTACTCTAGGGGGAACACCGGGGAGCTGTTTTTT
CASSYSRGNTGELFF
>.|TRBV12-5|TRBJ2-2|.
TGTGCTAGTGGGACCCTCCTACGGGGTCACGGGGAGCTGTTTTTT
CASGTLLRGHGELFF
>.|TRBV7-9|TRBJ2-1|.
TGTGCCAGCAGCCGAACACAGGGAGAGCAGTTCTTC
CASSRTQGEQFF
>.|TRBV28|TRBJ2-2|.
TGTGCCAGCAGTTTATTCCTCGGGGTAGGCGGGGAGCTGTTTTTT
CASSLFLGVGGELFF
>TRBD2|TRBV4-1|TRBJ2-7|.
TGCGCCAGCAGCCTTTCCGGGACTAGCGGGTCTTACGAGCAGTACTTC
CASSLSGTSGSYEQYF
>.|TRBV15|TRBJ1-1|few
TGTGCCACCAGCGTTGGGGCCACTGAAGCTTTCTTT
CATSVGATEAFF
>.|TRBV7-2|TRBJ2-5|.
TGTGCCAGCAGCTCTGGGGCGACAGTCTCGTTACGGGAGACCCAGTACTTC
CASSSGATVSLRETQYF
>TRBD2|TRBV4-1|TRBJ2-7|.
TGCGCCAGCAGCCAAGGTCCCGGGACTAGCCGCTCCTACGAGCAGTACTTC
CASSQGPGTSRSYEQYF
>.|TRBV28|TRBJ1-2|.
TGTGCCAGCAGCTCCGGCCCCGACCCCTATGGCTACACCTTC
CASSSGPDPYGYTF
>.|TRBV4-1|TRBJ2-5|once
TGCGCTAGCAGCCAAGAGGGGTCAGAAACCCAGTACTTC
CASSQEGSETQYF
>TRBD1|TRBV6-4|TRBJ2-6|.
TGTGCCAGCAGCGAGGGGACAGCCTCTGGGGCCAACGTCCTGACTTTC
CASSEGTASGANVLTF
>TRBD2|TRBV29-1|TRBJ2-1|.
TGCATCGCTAGCGGTACCTACAATGAGCAGTTCTTC
CIASGTYNEQFF
>.|TRBV10-2|TRBJ1-5|.
TGCGCCAGCAGTGAGCGGCAGGGCCATCAGCCCCAGCATTTT
CASSERQGHQPQHF
>TRBD1|TRBV6-6|TRBJ2-1|once
TGTGCCAGCAGTTACTCGACAGGGATAAATGAGCAGTTCTTC
CASSYSTGINEQFF
>.|TRBV7-9|TRBJ2-3|.
TGTGCCAGCAGCTTAGAGTTGGACCGTGGGCAGTATTTT
CASSLELDRGQYF
>.|TRBV7-9|TRBJ1-4|once
TGTGCCAGCAGCCGGACGGTACGGGAAAAACTGTTTTTT
CASSRTVREKLFF
>TRBD1|TRBV19|TRBJ2-1|.
TGTGCCAGTAGGCGGGACAGGGTTTCCTACAATGAGCAGTTCTTC
CASRRDRVSYNEQFF
>.|TRBV7-9|TRBJ2-7|.
TGTGCCAGCAGCCCCAGGGACATCTCCTACGAGCAGTACTTC
CASSPRDISYEQYF
>.|TRBV4-1|TRBJ2-1|.
TGCGCCAGCAGCCAAGGGGGATTGGAGCAGTTCTTC
CASSQGGLEQFF
>.|TRBV28|TRBJ2-2|.
TGTGCCAGCAGCTTAACTACTTCGGAGCTGTTTTTT
CASSLTTSELFF